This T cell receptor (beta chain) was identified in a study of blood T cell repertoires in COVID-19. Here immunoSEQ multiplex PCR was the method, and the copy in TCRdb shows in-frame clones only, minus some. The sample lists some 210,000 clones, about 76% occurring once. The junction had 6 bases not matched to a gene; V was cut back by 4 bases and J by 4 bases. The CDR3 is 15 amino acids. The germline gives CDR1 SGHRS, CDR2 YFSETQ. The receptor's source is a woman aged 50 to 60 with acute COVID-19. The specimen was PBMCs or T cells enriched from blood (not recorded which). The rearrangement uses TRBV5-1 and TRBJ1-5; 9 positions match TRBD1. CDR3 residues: CASSISGTGNQPQHF. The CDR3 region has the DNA TGCGCCAGCAGCATATCCGGGACAGGGAATCAGCCCCAGCATTTT.